This TCR beta chain was obtained from a study of lymphopenia after photon versus proton radiotherapy. TCRdb keeps only in-frame clones here, not all; method: immunoSEQ multiplex PCR. Among roughly 40,000 clones listed, approximately 86% were seen once. The CDR3 extends over 14 amino acids. CDR1 and CDR2 (germline): MDHEN, SYDVKM. Trimming took off 10 bases at V and 2 bases at J, with 17 bases between the two ends. The receptor's source is a woman aged 65 to 85 with pancreatic cancer. Some clones in this sample may be carry-over from other donors' samples. The chain combines TRBV28 with TRBJ1-1; tentative D call: TRBD1 (5 bases). The sample in question was peripheral blood, obtained from a patient treated with proton-based radiotherapy. The CDR3 sequence: CATKTAGINTEAFF. In DNA form, the CDR3 reads TGTGCCACAAAGACAGCGGGCATCAACACTGAAGCTTTCTTT.